Each of the 16 T cell receptor beta chains below was sequenced from the same sample in a study of patients and donors after allogeneic stem cell transplantation. TCRdb independently ran MiXCR on the RT-PCR reads; one entry per CDR3 protein. The sample shows roughly 960,000 distinct CDR3 sequences, approximately 18% of them seen only once. The sample consisted of blood, either unsorted or a sorted T cell fraction (not recorded which). The receptors were sampled from a human donor who was either an allogeneic HSCT recipient or a stem cell or donor lymphocyte infusion donor (not recorded which). It is not recorded whose cells these are; they may come from a transplant donor.

This chain uses TRBV25-1 with TRBJ2-1; TRBD1 agrees at 9 bases. Trimming cost V 7 bases and J 0 bases; bases outside gene matches: 4. Germline V gene data show CDR1 as MGHDK and CDR2 as SYGVNS. This CDR3 spans 15 amino acids. As DNA, the CDR3 is TGTGCCAGCAATTTGGGACAGGGCTCCTACAATGAGCAGTTCTTC. Translation: CASNLGQGSYNEQFF.

This clonotype was counted between two and nine times. The chain recombines TRBV15 with TRBJ2-1, with 10 bases that match TRBD2. This CDR3 region has 14 residues. Per germline, CDR1 LNHNV and CDR2 YYDKDF (reference sequence). Trimming cost V 5 bases and J 7 bases; bases outside gene matches: 5. CDR3 sequence (DNA): TGTGCCACCAGCCAGCGGGAGGGCGAGAATGAGCAGTTCTTC. Protein product: CATSQREGENEQFF.

The chain has TRBV7-9 and TRBJ1-2; weak D call: TRBD1 (5 bases). Germline CDR1 SEHNR, CDR2 FQNEAQ (reference sequence). The length of the CDR3 is 13 residues. The V end was cut by 5 bases, the J end by 8 bases, with 15 bases between. For the CDR3, the DNA is TGTGCCAGCAGCCCTGGGGACCGTCTGGGCTACACCTTC. Amino acid sequence: CASSPGDRLGYTF.

This clonotype was seen only a few times. The gene calls are TRBV29-1 and TRBJ1-2; TRBD1 is a possible D gene (5 bases). Germline V gene lookup returns CDR1 SQVTM and CDR2 ANQGSEA. V dropped 4 bases and J dropped 0 bases, with 18 bases sitting between them. The CDR3 has 16 residues. CDR3 amino acids: CSVGSVWDGANYGYTF. The CDR3 DNA follows: TGCAGCGTTGGATCGGTTTGGGACGGAGCTAACTATGGCTACACCTTC.

This clonotype was picked up many times. The rearrangement joins TRBV12-3 or TRBV12-4 to TRBJ1-1; possibly TRBD1 for D (5 bases). The CDR3 contains 13 residues. V was pared by 5 bases and J by 4 bases, with 11 bases between. CDR3 protein: CASSPRGATEAFF. For the CDR3, the DNA is TGTGCCAGCAGTCCCCGCGGGGCCACTGAAGCTTTCTTT.

This clonotype has at least ten counts. The chain has TRBV4-2 and TRBJ1-6; the D is unclear. Germline CDR1 reads LGHNA; CDR2 reads YNFKEQ. The V end lost 0 bases, the J end lost 10 bases, and 10 bases lay between the germline ends. The CDR3 is 14 amino acids. The CDR3 DNA follows: TGTGCCAGCAGCCAAGATTTATCGGAGTCACCCCTCCACTTT. Protein: CASSQDLSESPLHF.

This clonotype showed up just a few times. V is TRBV6-5 and J is TRBJ2-7; weak D call: TRBD2 (5 bases). Trimming cost V 4 bases and J 2 bases, with 12 bases left between them. The CDR3 is made up of 14 amino acids. Germline V gives CDR1 MNHEY, CDR2 SVGAGI. As DNA, the CDR3 is TGTGCCAGCAGTTTCCGCGGGCCGCCCTACGAGCAGTACTTC. Its translation: CASSFRGPPYEQYF.

The chain combines TRBV6-5 with TRBJ1-5; the D is unclear. Trimming took 0 bases from V and 4 from J, leaving 10 bases between them. The germline CDR1 and CDR2 sequences are MNHEY and SVGAGI. This CDR3 comprises 15 residues. The CDR3 sequence is CASSYSRDKNQPQHF. The CDR3 region has the DNA TGTGCCAGCAGTTACTCGAGAGACAAAAATCAGCCCCAGCATTTT.

The V and J genes are TRBV30 and TRBJ1-1; D remains ambiguous. The CDR3 sequence is 14 residues long. The V end was cut by 0 bases, the J end by 7 bases, with 15 bases between. Germline assignment: CDR1 GTSNPN and CDR2 SVGIG (reference sequence). CDR3 coding DNA: TGTGCCTGGAGTGTATTGGGCGCCCGAGTTGAAGCTTTCTTT. It yields the protein CAWSVLGARVEAFF.

V and J are TRBV20-1 and TRBJ2-3, with D hard to call. The CDR3 consists of 12 residues. Germline CDR1 DFQATT, CDR2 SNEGSKA (reference sequence). The V end lost 7 bases, the J end lost 2 bases, and 10 bases lay between the germline ends. CDR3 in DNA: TGCAGTGGTGGGTTGCTCACAGATACGCAGTATTTT. This sequence encodes CSGGLLTDTQYF.

The genes are TRBV11-2 and TRBJ2-1; D gene uncertain. This CDR3 has 14 amino acids. V was cut by 4 bases and J by 5 bases, with 12 bases left in between. Germline-derived CDR1 and CDR2 are SGHAT and FQNNGV. The DNA of the CDR3 is TGTGCCAGCAGCTCCGCCGGGTCTAACAATGAGCAGTTCTTC. Its protein product is CASSSAGSNNEQFF.

This chain joins TRBV7-6 and TRBJ1-1; D gene uncertain. CDR1 SGHVS and CDR2 FNYEAQ come from the germline V gene. Trimming removed 0 bases from V and 7 bases from J, with 9 bases in between. The CDR3 extends over 13 amino acids. The CDR3 nucleotides are TGTGCCAGCAGCTTAGCGAAACAGTATGAAGCTTTCTTT. Translated: CASSLAKQYEAFF.

V is TRBV7-3 and J is TRBJ2-3; 7 nucleotides align to TRBD1. Trimming took 4 bases from V and 7 from J; bases not matched to a gene: 2. CDR1 is SGHTA, CDR2 FQGTGA, per germline. The CDR3 contains 12 residues. The CDR3 here is CASSSGQYTQYF. CDR3 bases: TGTGCCAGCAGCTCGGGACAGTATACGCAGTATTTT.

This clonotype was picked up a small number of times. The gene calls are TRBV24-1 and TRBJ2-3; D may be TRBD1 (6 bases). CDR3 length: 14 amino acids. Germline V gene lookup returns CDR1 KGHDR and CDR2 SFDVKD. V was pared by 3 bases and J by 4 bases, with 10 bases between. CDR3 nucleotides: TGTGCCACCAGTGATCCCAGGGGACCAGATACGCAGTATTTT. Its protein is CATSDPRGPDTQYF.

This clonotype was recorded many times. The V and J genes are TRBV12-3 or TRBV12-4 and TRBJ2-5, with D hard to call. The CDR3 has 13 amino acids. Trimming cost V 7 bases and J 5 bases, with 14 bases left between them. The CDR3 bases are TGTGCCAGCACCCCTCGGGTTGGGGAGACCCAGTACTTC. It encodes CASTPRVGETQYF.

This clonotype was counted only a few times. This chain uses TRBV11-1 with TRBJ1-1, with 9 nucleotides matching TRBD1. Looked up from germline, CDR1 is SGHAT and CDR2 is FQDESV (reference sequence). This CDR3 is 18 amino acids long. The ends lost 3 bases at V and 5 bases at J; junction bases unmatched: 16. The CDR3 DNA is TGTGCCAGCAGCTTGAGACCGGGACAGGGCGCCGAGGGGACTGAAGCTTTCTTT. Translating gives CASSLRPGQGAEGTEAFF.